This TCR beta chain derives from a study of vaccination and CD4 T cells after COVID-19. Study outcomes and limitations: Only post-vaccination samples contained a median about 90% of the reactive clones in convalescent patients. Relatively few convalescent patients were studied, without early post-infection timepoints.

Regarding treatment: roughly nine-day PBMC culture with coronavirus spike peptide pools or control peptides (ViraFEST assay). Trimming took 7 bases from V and 5 from J, leaving 9 bases between them. This CDR3 comprises 13 residues. Germline-derived CDR1 and CDR2 are MNHNS and SASEGT. This clonotype was detected a few times. Antigen: not known. The assay that was used to sequence DNA from cultured CD4+ T cells was the Oncomine TCR Beta short-read assay. In this case, cultured CD4+ T cells provided the extracted genomic DNA. Each CDR3 protein gets one entry after TCRdb re-called the PCR reads with MiXCR. In the table there are 27,000 or so distinct CDR3 sequences, roughly 50% of which are singletons.

The chain joins TRBV6-1 to TRBJ1-6, with D unclear. Sequenced input: CD4+ T cells from blood, cultured in vitro. This clonotype was obtained from a human donor who had recovered from COVID-19. DNA for the CDR3: TGTGCCAGCATCGACGTTAATAATTCACCCCTCCACTTT. It is translated as CASIDVNNSPLHF.